This TCR beta chain derives from a study of T-cell memory formation after mild COVID-19. This clonotype was recorded a few times. Its matching antigen is unknown. Libraries for TCRalpha and TCRbeta carried sample barcodes and unique molecular identifiers via 5'RACE. In TCRdb, the 5' RACE reads were re-called with MiXCR into one record per CDR3 protein. The sample has 270,000 or so distinct CDR3 sequences, more than 15% seen once. The ends lost 2 bases at V and 2 bases at J; junction bases unmatched: 10. CDR3 length: 16 amino acids. CDR1 and CDR2 from the germline V gene are DFQATT and SNEGSKA (reference sequence). Overall study results and limits: Cross-reactive memory apparently joined, as some responding clones appeared in pre-infection memory.

The sequence came from a man between 18 and 29 years old who had mild COVID-19 (a few samples of this study predate the infection). Cell type and time point are not known. Sequences were obtained from PBMCs or a T cell subset sorted from them (not recorded which). The chain joins TRBV20-1 to TRBJ2-7; 9 bases are shared with TRBD1. CDR3 region: CSARPGTGTLTYEQYF. CDR3 nucleotides: TGCAGTGCTAGACCTGGGACAGGGACCTTAACCTACGAGCAGTACTTC.